The clone carrying this TCR beta chain was seen repeatedly, ten times or more. What it binds is not known. TCRdb called the 5' RACE reads again in MiXCR, with one record for every CDR3 protein. This table holds tens of thousands of distinct CDR3 sequences, approximately 17% found once. Trimming cost V 4 bases and J 8 bases; bases outside gene matches: 14. This CDR3 is 15 amino acids long. Germline CDR1 and CDR2: SGHRS and YFSETQ. Study-wide results and limits: Greatest tumor Treg TCR overlap was with tumor naive CD4+ cells.

The chain joins TRBV5-1 to TRBJ1-2, with 7 positions matching TRBD1. This receptor was taken from a female donor with breast cancer. Sequencing was carried out using naive CD4+ T cells sorted from a lymph node. The subset here: naive CD4+ T cells, CD4+CD45RA+CD25-. The DNA of the CDR3 is TGCGCCAGCAGCGGCACGACAGGGAGGGGCTCGGGCTACACCTTC. Its protein product is CASSGTTGRGSGYTF.